This T cell receptor (beta chain) was recorded in a study of cytotoxic CD8 clonotypes in ibrutinib-treated CLL. Broader study findings: Progressing and sustained-remission patients had different sampling times. Patients had baseline clonality above age-matched healthy donors, and this clonality moved with circulating CD8+ T-cell counts.

This clone was counted between two and nine times. Its specificity is not known. The repertoire was sequenced with immunoSEQ multiplex PCR; TCRdb's copy has only in-frame clones and lacks some. The sample lists 30,000 to 40,000 clones, approximately 45% occurring once. The CDR3 contains 12 residues. CDR1 is SGDLS, CDR2 YYNGEE, per germline. V shed 1 base and J shed 2 bases, with 3 bases lying between them. The sequence derives from a human donor with chronic lymphocytic leukemia. V and J are TRBV9 and TRBJ1-2; D gene uncertain. Sequences were derived from PBMCs, sampled before ibrutinib treatment. The CDR3 here is CASSVLNYGYTF. The CDR3 nucleotides are TGTGCCAGCAGCGTATTGAACTATGGCTACACCTTC.